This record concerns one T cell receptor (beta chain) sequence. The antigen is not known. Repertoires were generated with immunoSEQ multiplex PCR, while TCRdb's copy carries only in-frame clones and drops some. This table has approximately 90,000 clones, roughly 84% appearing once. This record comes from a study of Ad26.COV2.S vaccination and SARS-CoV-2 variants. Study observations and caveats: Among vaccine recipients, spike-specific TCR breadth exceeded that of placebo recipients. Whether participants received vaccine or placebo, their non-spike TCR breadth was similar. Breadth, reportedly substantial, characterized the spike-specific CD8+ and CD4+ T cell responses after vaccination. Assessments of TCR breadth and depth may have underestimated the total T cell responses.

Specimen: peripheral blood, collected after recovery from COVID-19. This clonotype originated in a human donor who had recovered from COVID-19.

The CDR3 region has the DNA TGTGCCAGCAGTTTAAGACAACTATCCACAGATACGCAGTATTTT. It yields the protein CASSLRQLSTDTQYF. The chain has TRBV28 and TRBJ2-3; D ambiguous. Per germline, CDR1 MDHEN and CDR2 SYDVKM. V dropped 2 bases and J dropped 2 bases, with 11 bases sitting between them. The CDR3 covers 15 residues.